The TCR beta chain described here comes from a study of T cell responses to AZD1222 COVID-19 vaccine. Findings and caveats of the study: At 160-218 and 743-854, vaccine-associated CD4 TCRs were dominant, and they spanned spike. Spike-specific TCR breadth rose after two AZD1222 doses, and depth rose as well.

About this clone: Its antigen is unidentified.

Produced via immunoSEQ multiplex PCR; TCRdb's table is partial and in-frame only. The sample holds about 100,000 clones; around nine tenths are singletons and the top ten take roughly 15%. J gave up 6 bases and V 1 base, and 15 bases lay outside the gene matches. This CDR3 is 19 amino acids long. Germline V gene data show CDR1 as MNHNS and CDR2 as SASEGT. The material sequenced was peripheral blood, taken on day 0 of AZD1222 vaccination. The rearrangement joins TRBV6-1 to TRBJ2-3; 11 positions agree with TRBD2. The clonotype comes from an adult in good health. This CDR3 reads CASSEEDVSGLAGWDTQYF. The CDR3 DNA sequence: TGTGCCAGCAGTGAAGAAGATGTATCAGGACTAGCGGGCTGGGATACGCAGTATTTT.